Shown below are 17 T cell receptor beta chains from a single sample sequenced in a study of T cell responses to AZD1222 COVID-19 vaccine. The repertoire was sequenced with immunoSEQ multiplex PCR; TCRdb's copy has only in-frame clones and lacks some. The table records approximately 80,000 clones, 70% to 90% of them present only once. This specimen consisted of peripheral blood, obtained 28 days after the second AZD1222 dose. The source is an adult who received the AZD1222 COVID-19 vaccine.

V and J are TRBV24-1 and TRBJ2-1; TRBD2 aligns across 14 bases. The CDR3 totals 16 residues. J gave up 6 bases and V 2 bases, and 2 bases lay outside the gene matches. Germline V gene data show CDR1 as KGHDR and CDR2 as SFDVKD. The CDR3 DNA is TGTGCCACCAGTGATTCGGGACTAGCGGGAGTCAATGAGCAGTTCTTC. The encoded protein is CATSDSGLAGVNEQFF.

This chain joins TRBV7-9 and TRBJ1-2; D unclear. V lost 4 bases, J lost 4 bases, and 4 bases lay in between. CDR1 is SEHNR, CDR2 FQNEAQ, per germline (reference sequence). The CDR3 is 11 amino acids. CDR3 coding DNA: TGTGCCAGCAGCTCTCGCTATGGCTACACCTTC. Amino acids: CASSSRYGYTF.

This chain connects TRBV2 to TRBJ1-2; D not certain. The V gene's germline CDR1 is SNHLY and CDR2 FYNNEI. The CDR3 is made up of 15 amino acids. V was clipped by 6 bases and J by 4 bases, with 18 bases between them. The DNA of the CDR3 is TGTGCCAGCAGGGCACTTAAAGACACTCTCTATGGCTACACCTTC. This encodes CASRALKDTLYGYTF.

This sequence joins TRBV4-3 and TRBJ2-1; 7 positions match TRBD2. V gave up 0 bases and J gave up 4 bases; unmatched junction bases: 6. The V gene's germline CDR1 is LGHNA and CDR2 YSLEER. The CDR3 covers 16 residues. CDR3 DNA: TGCGCCAGCAGCCAAGAAAGGCGGGAGCCGTACAATGAGCAGTTCTTC. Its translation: CASSQERREPYNEQFF.

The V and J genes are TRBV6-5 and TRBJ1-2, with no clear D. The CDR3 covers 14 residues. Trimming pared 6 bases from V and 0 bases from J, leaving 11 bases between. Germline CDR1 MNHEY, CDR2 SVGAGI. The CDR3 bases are TGTGCCAGCAGGGCCCCCGGGTCTAACTATGGCTACACCTTC. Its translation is CASRAPGSNYGYTF.

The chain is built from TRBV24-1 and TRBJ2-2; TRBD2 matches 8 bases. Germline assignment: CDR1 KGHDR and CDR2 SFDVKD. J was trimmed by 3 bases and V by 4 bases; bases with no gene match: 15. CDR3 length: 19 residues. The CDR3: CATSESPGGWKRHTGELFF. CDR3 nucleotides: TGTGCCACCAGTGAATCTCCGGGAGGGTGGAAGAGACACACCGGGGAGCTGTTTTTT.

Written as DNA, the CDR3 is TGTGCCAGTAGTATCCCCCCACGCCGCGAGCAGTTCTTC. Amino acid sequence: CASSIPPRREQFF. The chain employs TRBV19 and TRBJ2-1, with D unresolved. Trimming removed 3 bases from V and 10 bases from J, with 13 bases in between. There are 13 residues in the CDR3. Germline V gene sequence: CDR1 LNHDA, CDR2 SQIVND (reference sequence).

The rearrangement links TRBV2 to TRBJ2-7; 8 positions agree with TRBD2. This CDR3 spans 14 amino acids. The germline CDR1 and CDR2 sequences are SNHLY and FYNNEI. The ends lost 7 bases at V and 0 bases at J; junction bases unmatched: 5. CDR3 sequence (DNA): TGTGCCAGCAATAGCGGGGACTTCTCCTACGAGCAGTACTTC. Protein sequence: CASNSGDFSYEQYF.

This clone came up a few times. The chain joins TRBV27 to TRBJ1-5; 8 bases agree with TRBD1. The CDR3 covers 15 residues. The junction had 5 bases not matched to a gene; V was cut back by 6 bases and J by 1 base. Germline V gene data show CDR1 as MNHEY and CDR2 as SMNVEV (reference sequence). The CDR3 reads CASRLGQESNQPQHF. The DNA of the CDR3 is TGTGCCAGCAGGTTGGGACAGGAAAGCAATCAGCCCCAGCATTTT.

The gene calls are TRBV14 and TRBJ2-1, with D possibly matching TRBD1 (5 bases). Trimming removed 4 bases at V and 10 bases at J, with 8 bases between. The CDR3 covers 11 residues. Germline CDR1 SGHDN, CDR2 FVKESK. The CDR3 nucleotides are TGTGCCAGCAGCCTTAGACAGGAGCAGTTCTTC. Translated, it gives CASSLRQEQFF.

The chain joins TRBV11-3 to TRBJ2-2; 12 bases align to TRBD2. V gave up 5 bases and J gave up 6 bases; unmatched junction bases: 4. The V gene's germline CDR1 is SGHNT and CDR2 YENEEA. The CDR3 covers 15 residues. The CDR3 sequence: CASSPGTSGPGELFF. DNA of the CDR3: TGTGCCAGCAGCCCAGGGACTAGCGGGCCCGGGGAGCTGTTTTTT.

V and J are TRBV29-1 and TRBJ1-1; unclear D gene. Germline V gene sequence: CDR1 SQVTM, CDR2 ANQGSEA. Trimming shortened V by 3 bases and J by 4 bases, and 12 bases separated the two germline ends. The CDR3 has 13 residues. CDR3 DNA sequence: TGCAGCGTTGACAGTGCGGGATTCACTGAAGCTTTCTTT. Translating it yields CSVDSAGFTEAFF.

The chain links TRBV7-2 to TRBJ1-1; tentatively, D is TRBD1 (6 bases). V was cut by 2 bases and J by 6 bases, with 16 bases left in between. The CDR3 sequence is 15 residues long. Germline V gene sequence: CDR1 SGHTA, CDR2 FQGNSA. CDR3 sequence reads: CASSLLAWTDSEAFF. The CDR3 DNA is TGTGCCAGCAGCTTACTGGCTTGGACAGACTCTGAAGCTTTCTTT. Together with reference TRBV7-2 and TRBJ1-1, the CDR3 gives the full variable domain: GAGVSQSPSNKVTEKGKDVELRCDPISGHTALYWYRQSLGQGLEFLIYFQGNSAPDKSGLPSDRFSAERTGGSVSTLTIQRTQQEDSAVYLCASSLLAWTDSEAFFGQGTRLTVV.

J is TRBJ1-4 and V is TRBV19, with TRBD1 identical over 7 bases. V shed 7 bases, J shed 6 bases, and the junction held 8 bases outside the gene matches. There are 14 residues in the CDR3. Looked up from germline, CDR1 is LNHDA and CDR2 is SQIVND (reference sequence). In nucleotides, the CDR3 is TGTGCCAGTATGGCCGCAGGGGGGGATGAAAAACTGTTTTTT. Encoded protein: CASMAAGGDEKLFF.

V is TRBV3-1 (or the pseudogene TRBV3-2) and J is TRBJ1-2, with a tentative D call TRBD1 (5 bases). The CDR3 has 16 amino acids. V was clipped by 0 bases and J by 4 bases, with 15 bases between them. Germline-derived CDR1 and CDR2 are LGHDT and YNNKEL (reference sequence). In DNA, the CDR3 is TGTGCCAGCAGCCAAGAAGGGACCCCGTCGTTCTATGGCTACACCTTC. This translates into CASSQEGTPSFYGYTF.

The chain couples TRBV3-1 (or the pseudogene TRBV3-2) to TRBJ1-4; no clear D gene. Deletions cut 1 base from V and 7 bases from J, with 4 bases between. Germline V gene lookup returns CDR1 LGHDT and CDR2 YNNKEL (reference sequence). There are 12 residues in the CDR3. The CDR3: CASSQVTEKLFF. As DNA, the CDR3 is TGTGCCAGCAGCCAAGTGACTGAAAAACTGTTTTTT.

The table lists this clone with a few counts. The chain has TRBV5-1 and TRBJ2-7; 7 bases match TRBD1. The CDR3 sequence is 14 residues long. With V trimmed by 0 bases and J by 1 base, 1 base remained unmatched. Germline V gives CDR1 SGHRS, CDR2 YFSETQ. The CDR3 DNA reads TGCGCCAGCAGCTTGGGGGACAGTTCCTACGAGCAGTACTTC. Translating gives CASSLGDSSYEQYF.